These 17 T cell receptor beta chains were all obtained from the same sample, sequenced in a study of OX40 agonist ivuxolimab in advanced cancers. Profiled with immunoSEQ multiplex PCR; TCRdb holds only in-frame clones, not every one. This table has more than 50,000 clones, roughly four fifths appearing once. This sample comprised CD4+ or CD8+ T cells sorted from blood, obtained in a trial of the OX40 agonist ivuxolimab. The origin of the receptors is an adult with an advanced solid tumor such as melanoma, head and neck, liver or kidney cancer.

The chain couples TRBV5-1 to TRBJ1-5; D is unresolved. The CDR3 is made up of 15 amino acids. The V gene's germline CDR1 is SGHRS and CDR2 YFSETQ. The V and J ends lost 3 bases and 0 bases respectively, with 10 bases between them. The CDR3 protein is CASSWSGDSNQPQHF. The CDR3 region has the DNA TGCGCCAGCAGCTGGTCCGGGGATAGCAATCAGCCCCAGCATTTT.

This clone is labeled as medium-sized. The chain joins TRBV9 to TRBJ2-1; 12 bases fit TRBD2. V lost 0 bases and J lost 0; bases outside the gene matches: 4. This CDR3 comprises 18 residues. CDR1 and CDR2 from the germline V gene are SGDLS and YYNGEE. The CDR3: CASSVVTSGGSSYNEQFF. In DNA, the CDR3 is TGTGCCAGCAGCGTAGTAACTAGCGGGGGGAGCTCCTACAATGAGCAGTTCTTC.

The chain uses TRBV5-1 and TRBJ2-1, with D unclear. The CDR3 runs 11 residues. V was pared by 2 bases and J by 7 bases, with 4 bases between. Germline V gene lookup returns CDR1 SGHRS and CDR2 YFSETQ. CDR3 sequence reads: CASSLKNEQFF. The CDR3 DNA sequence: TGCGCCAGCAGCTTAAAAAATGAGCAGTTCTTC.

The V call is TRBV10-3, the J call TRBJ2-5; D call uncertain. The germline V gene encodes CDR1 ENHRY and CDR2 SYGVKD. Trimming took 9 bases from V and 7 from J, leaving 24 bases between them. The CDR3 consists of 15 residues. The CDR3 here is CAIGVERPPSGTQYF. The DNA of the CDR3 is TGTGCCATTGGGGTTGAGAGGCCGCCATCGGGGACCCAGTACTTC.

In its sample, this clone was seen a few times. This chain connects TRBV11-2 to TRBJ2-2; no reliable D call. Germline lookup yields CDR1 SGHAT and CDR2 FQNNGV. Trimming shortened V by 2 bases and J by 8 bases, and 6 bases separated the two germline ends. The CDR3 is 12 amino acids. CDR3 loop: CASSLNLGELFF. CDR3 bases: TGTGCCAGCAGCTTAAATCTGGGGGAGCTGTTTTTT.

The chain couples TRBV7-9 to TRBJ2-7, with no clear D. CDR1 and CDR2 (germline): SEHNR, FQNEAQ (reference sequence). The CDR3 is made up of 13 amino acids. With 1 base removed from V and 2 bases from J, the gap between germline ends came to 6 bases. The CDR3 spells CASSLDITYEQYF. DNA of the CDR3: TGTGCCAGCAGCTTAGACATTACCTACGAGCAGTACTTC.

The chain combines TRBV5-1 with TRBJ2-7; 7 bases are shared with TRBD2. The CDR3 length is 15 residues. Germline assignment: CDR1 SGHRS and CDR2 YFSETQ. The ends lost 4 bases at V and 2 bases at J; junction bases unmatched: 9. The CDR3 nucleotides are TGCGCCAGCAGCACCGACCTAGCGGCTCCCTACGAGCAGTACTTC. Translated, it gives CASSTDLAAPYEQYF.

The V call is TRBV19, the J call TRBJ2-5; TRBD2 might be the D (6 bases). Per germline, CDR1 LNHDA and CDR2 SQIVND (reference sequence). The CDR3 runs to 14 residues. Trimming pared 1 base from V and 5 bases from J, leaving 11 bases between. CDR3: CASSIAGVWETQYF. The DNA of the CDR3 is TGTGCCAGTAGTATAGCGGGGGTTTGGGAGACCCAGTACTTC.

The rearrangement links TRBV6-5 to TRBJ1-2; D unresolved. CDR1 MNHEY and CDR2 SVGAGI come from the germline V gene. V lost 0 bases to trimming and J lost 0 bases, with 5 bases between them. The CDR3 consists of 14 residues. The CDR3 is CASSYSGANYGYTF. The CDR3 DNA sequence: TGTGCCAGCAGTTACTCTGGAGCTAACTATGGCTACACCTTC.

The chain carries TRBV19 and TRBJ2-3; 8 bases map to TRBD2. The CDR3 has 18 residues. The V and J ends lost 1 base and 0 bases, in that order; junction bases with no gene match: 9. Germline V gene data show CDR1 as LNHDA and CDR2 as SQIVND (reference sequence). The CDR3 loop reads CASSIVLPRGGSTDTQYF. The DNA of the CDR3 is TGTGCCAGTAGTATAGTCCTCCCTCGCGGGGGGAGCACAGATACGCAGTATTTT.

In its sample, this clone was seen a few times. Here the CDR3 reads CASSQAQDAADTQYF. As DNA, the CDR3 is TGCGCCAGCAGCCAAGCGCAGGACGCGGCAGATACGCAGTATTTT. J is TRBJ2-3 and V is TRBV4-1; D is unresolved. CDR3 length: 15 residues. V was clipped by 1 base and J by 4 bases, with 12 bases between them. CDR1 is MGHRA, CDR2 YSYEKL, per germline.

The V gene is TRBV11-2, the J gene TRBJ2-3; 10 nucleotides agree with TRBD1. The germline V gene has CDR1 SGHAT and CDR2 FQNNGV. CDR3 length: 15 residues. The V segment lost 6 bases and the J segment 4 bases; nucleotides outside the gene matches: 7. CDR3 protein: CASSSRGTGADTQYF. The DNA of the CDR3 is TGTGCCAGCAGTTCGCGGGGGACAGGGGCAGATACGCAGTATTTT.

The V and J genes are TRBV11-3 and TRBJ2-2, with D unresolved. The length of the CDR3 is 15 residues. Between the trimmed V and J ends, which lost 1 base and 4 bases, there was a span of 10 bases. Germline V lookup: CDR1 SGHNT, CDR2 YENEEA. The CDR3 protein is CASSLALRATGELFF. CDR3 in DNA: TGTGCCAGCAGCTTAGCGCTCCGAGCCACCGGGGAGCTGTTTTTT.

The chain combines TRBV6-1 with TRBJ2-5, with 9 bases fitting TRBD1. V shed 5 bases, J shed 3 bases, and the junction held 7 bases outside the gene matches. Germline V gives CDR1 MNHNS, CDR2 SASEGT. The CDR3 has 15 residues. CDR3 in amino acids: CASSSSGTGKETQYF. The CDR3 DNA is TGTGCCAGCAGTTCTTCCGGGACAGGGAAAGAGACCCAGTACTTC.

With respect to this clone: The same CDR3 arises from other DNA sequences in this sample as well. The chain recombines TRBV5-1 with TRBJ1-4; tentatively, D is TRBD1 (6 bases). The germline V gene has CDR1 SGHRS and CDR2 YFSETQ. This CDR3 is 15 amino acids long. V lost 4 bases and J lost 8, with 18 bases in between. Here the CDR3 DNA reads TGCGCCAGCAGCGTCGACAGGCTCAAGGGCGAAAAACTGTTTTTT. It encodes CASSVDRLKGEKLFF. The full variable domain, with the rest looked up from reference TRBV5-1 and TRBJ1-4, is KAGVTQTPRYLIKTRGQQVTLSCSPISGHRSVSWYQQTPGQGLQFLFEYFSETQRNKGNFPGRFSGRQFSNSRSEMNVSTLELGDSALYLCASSVDRLKGEKLFFGSGTQLSVL.

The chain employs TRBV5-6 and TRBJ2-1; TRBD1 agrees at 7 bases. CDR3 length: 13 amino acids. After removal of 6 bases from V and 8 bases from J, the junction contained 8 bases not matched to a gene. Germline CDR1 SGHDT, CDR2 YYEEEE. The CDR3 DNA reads TGTGCCAGCACCTCGACAGGGTCGGATGAGCAGTTCTTC. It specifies CASTSTGSDEQFF.

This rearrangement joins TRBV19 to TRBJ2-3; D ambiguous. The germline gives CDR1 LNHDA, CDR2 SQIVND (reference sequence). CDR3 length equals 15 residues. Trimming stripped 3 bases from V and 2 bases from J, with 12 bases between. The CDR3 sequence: CASSMAVTVTDTQYF. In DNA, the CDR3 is TGTGCCAGTAGTATGGCTGTTACTGTCACAGATACGCAGTATTTT.